The rows below give T cell receptor beta chains drawn from one sample of a study of blood T cell repertoires in COVID-19. Assay: immunoSEQ multiplex PCR; the TCRdb copy retains only in-frame clones and omits some. The table lists under 350,000 clones, 85% to 90% of them singletons. The sample comprised peripheral blood. These receptors were obtained from a man aged 40-49 years with acute or convalescent COVID-19. Each CDR3 is given with its conserved first and last residue. The D gene is left open where the match is weak. Some rows have no size entry. The others give once, few or many, or a class for an expanded clone.

j_call clone_size d_call v_call cdr3_aa cdr3_nt
TRBJ2-3 - TRBD2 TRBV11-2 CASSIAGQRTDTQYF TGTGCCAGCAGTATAGCGGGGCAACGCACAGATACGCAGTATTTT
TRBJ2-7 - TRBD2 TRBV6-5 CASSLGLAVSYEQYF TGTGCCAGCAGTCTAGGACTAGCGGTGTCCTACGAGCAGTACTTC
TRBJ1-2 - TRBD1 TRBV5-1 CASSRGQTNYGYTF TGCGCCAGCAGCCGGGGACAGACCAACTATGGCTACACCTTC
TRBJ1-1 - TRBD1 TRBV28 CASSLKGAWTEAFF TGTGCCAGCAGTTTAAAGGGGGCGTGGACTGAAGCTTTCTTT
TRBJ1-2 - - TRBV29-1 CSVEGAVQANWVYGYTF TGCAGCGTTGAGGGTGCTGTGCAGGCCAACTGGGTCTATGGCTACACCTTC
TRBJ2-2 - - TRBV6-5 CASSYHQGKTGELFF TGTGCCAGCAGTTACCACCAGGGTAAAACCGGGGAGCTGTTTTTT
TRBJ1-2 - - TRBV7-2 CASSPSSTQRGYTF TGTGCCAGCAGCCCGTCGAGCACCCAGAGGGGCTACACCTTC
TRBJ1-6 - - TRBV5-6 CASRRGRVHSPLHF TGTGCCAGCCGGCGGGGCCGAGTCCATTCACCCCTCCACTTT
TRBJ1-3 - - TRBV5-1 CASSLVAGPVSGNTIYF TGCGCCAGCAGCTTGGTCGCAGGTCCCGTCTCTGGAAACACCATATATTTT
TRBJ2-3 once - TRBV5-4 CASSPGGGSAQRDTQYF TGTGCCAGCAGCCCCGGAGGAGGTAGCGCGCAGAGAGATACGCAGTATTTT
TRBJ1-4 once TRBD1 TRBV30 CAWSPLGQGGSNEKLFF TGTGCCTGGAGTCCTCTCGGACAGGGCGGGTCTAATGAAAAACTGTTTTTT
TRBJ2-3 - TRBD2 TRBV10-3 CAISPTERGRDTQYF TGTGCCATCAGCCCGACTGAGCGGGGGAGAGATACGCAGTATTTT
TRBJ1-4 - - TRBV6-6 CASSPSGGETNEKLFF TGTGCCAGCAGTCCCAGCGGAGGGGAAACTAATGAAAAACTGTTTTTT
TRBJ1-5 - - TRBV6-5 CASAGISDQPQHF TGTGCCAGCGCCGGGATCTCAGATCAGCCCCAGCATTTT